A selection of T cell receptor beta chains follows, all from one sample in a study of control samples from healthy donors and cancer patients. The repertoire was sequenced with immunoSEQ multiplex PCR; TCRdb's copy has only in-frame clones and lacks some. The profile shows some 100,000 clones, approximately 90% of them singletons. The sample comprised blood. The receptor source for this set is a woman aged 45-65 years in good health. The CDR3 runs from the conserved cysteine through the conserved F or W. A D gene is named only where the DNA matches it firmly. Rows may omit the clone size; those that give it use once, few, many or a size class.

D gene | J gene | clone size | V gene | CDR3 protein | CDR3 DNA
TRBD2 | TRBJ2-5 | . | TRBV7-2 | CASSLAGGPGETQYF | TGTGCCAGCAGCTTGGCGGGAGGGCCCGGAGAGACCCAGTACTTC
. | TRBJ1-6 | . | TRBV27 | CASSFNPGAALNSPLHF | TGTGCCAGCAGTTTTAACCCCGGTGCAGCCTTAAATTCACCCCTCCACTTT
TRBD1 | TRBJ2-1 | . | TRBV24-1 | CATSLSGTGSYNEQFF | TGTGCCACCAGTCTGTCCGGGACAGGGTCCTACAATGAGCAGTTCTTC
. | TRBJ2-1 | . | TRBV5-6 | CASSFWGATYNEQFF | TGTGCCAGCAGCTTCTGGGGAGCCACCTACAATGAGCAGTTCTTC
. | TRBJ1-5 | . | TRBV12-3/TRBV12-4 | CASSLLERQPQHF | TGTGCCAGCAGTTTACTTGAGCGGCAGCCCCAGCATTTT
. | TRBJ1-2 | . | TRBV6-1 | CASSEAFGGHAF | TGTGCCAGCAGTGAAGCGTTTGGAGGGCATGCCTTC
TRBD1 | TRBJ1-2 | . | TRBV6-5 | CASTPGNRGSGYTF | TGTGCCAGCACCCCGGGTAACAGGGGCTCTGGCTACACCTTC
. | TRBJ2-2 | . | TRBV7-3 | CASSLMGATGELFF | TGTGCCAGCAGCTTAATGGGGGCCACCGGGGAGCTGTTTTTT
. | TRBJ2-1 | . | TRBV7-3 | CASSSSPEAYNEQFF | TGTGCCAGCAGCTCGAGCCCTGAAGCCTACAATGAGCAGTTCTTC
. | TRBJ2-4 | . | TRBV2 | CASREGLAKNIQYF | TGTGCCAGCAGGGAGGGCCTAGCCAAAAACATTCAGTACTTC
TRBD1 | TRBJ1-1 | . | TRBV28 | CASSFYRGGTEAFF | TGTGCCAGCAGTTTCTACAGGGGGGGGACTGAAGCTTTCTTT
TRBD1 | TRBJ1-2 | . | TRBV18 | CASQKTGDYGYTF | TGTGCCAGCCAAAAAACAGGGGACTATGGCTACACCTTC
. | TRBJ1-2 | . | TRBV28 | CASSRYSPPYGYTF | TGTGCCAGCAGTCGTTACAGTCCCCCCTATGGCTACACCTTC
TRBD2 | TRBJ2-2 | . | TRBV4-2 | CASSSLWTSGSSGELFF | TGTGCCAGCAGCTCGCTTTGGACTAGCGGGAGTTCCGGGGAGCTGTTTTTT
TRBD2 | TRBJ2-1 | . | TRBV27 | CASTDGGVGSGRRNEQFF | TGTGCCAGCACCGACGGGGGGGTAGGTAGCGGGAGGAGGAATGAGCAGTTCTTC
TRBD1 | TRBJ1-1 | many | TRBV18 | CASSPGQGAEAFF | TGTGCCAGCTCACCTGGACAGGGGGCTGAAGCTTTCTTT
TRBD1 | TRBJ2-7 | . | TRBV28 | CASRLVLGQGAYEQYF | TGTGCCAGCCGGTTAGTACTCGGACAGGGGGCTTACGAGCAGTACTTC
TRBD1 | TRBJ1-1 | once | TRBV25-1 | CASSEQGVPTEAFF | TGTGCCAGCAGTGAGCAGGGGGTACCCACTGAAGCTTTCTTT
TRBD2 | TRBJ2-7 | . | TRBV14 | CASSPFSGSIRSYEQYF | TGTGCCAGCAGCCCCTTCAGCGGGAGTATCAGGTCCTACGAGCAGTACTTC
. | TRBJ1-1 | . | TRBV6-2/TRBV6-3 | CASSPTRVAIKNTEAFF | TGTGCCAGCAGCCCTACCAGGGTCGCAATAAAGAACACTGAAGCTTTCTTT
TRBD1 | TRBJ2-7 | . | TRBV28 | CASSGGQGYAYEQYF | TGTGCCAGCAGTGGGGGACAGGGTTATGCCTACGAGCAGTACTTC
. | TRBJ2-5 | . | TRBV2 | CASSEGMQETQYF | TGTGCCAGCAGTGAGGGGATGCAAGAGACCCAGTACTTC
. | TRBJ1-1 | . | TRBV4-2 | CASSPGLSGTEAFF | TGTGCCAGCAGCCCTGGTTTATCGGGGACTGAAGCTTTCTTT
. | TRBJ1-2 | few | TRBV6-5 | CASRPPGRNYGYTF | TGTGCCAGCAGACCACCGGGACGGAACTATGGCTACACCTTC
. | TRBJ1-2 | . | TRBV5-1 | CASSSRVGAGSFRYTF | TGCGCCAGCAGCTCCCGGGTGGGGGCTGGCTCATTTCGCTACACCTTC
. | TRBJ2-3 | . | TRBV15 | CATSRPPIYTQYF | TGTGCCACCAGCAGACCGCCAATATATACGCAGTATTTT
. | TRBJ2-3 | once | TRBV7-9 | CASSPSSDTQYF | TGTGCCAGCAGCCCCTCATCAGATACGCAGTATTTT
. | TRBJ1-6 | . | TRBV6-1 | CASSETFKVGTLHF | TGTGCCAGCAGTGAAACCTTCAAGGTTGGCACCCTCCACTTT
. | TRBJ1-2 | once | TRBV14 | CASSPGAGGYTF | TGTGCCAGCAGCCCTGGGGCGGGTGGCTACACCTTC
. | TRBJ1-2 | . | TRBV7-9 | CASSLELKGGYGYTF | TGTGCCAGCAGCTTAGAGTTGAAGGGCGGCTATGGCTACACCTTC
TRBD1 | TRBJ2-1 | . | TRBV7-2 | CASSAMGQGVENEQFF | TGTGCCAGCAGCGCGATGGGACAGGGGGTTGAGAATGAGCAGTTCTTC
TRBD2 | TRBJ2-1 | . | TRBV12-5 | CASGLSPPTSGYYNEQFF | TGTGCTAGTGGTTTGTCACCCCCCACTAGCGGATACTACAATGAGCAGTTCTTC
. | TRBJ1-1 | . | TRBV18 | CASSPSKGEAFF | TGTGCCAGCTCACCATCGAAAGGAGAAGCTTTCTTT
TRBD1 | TRBJ2-3 | . | TRBV2 | CASSEGTGSTDTQYF | TGTGCCAGCAGTGAGGGGACAGGTAGCACAGATACGCAGTATTTT
TRBD1 | TRBJ2-7 | . | TRBV7-9 | CASSPTGNSYEQYF | TGTGCCAGCAGCCCGACAGGGAATTCCTACGAGCAGTACTTC
. | TRBJ1-3 | few | TRBV7-2 | CASSLGGGSSFISGNTIYF | TGTGCCAGCAGCTTAGGGGGGGGGTCTTCCTTCATCTCTGGAAACACCATATATTTT
TRBD2 | TRBJ2-1 | . | TRBV11-3 | CASSVLGSGSARSYNEQFF | TGTGCCAGCAGCGTATTAGGGAGCGGGAGTGCCCGGTCCTACAATGAGCAGTTCTTC
. | TRBJ2-1 | . | TRBV6-2/TRBV6-3 | CASSLGPGSRSEQFF | TGTGCCAGCAGTTTGGGACCGGGATCGCGGAGTGAGCAGTTCTTC
. | TRBJ1-2 | . | TRBV24-1 | CATSDTVGRYTF | TGTGCCACCAGTGATACAGTCGGTCGCTACACCTTC
TRBD2 | TRBJ2-5 | few | TRBV28 | CASSYSLAGGPEETQYF | TGTGCCAGCAGTTACTCACTAGCGGGAGGGCCTGAAGAGACCCAGTACTTC
TRBD2 | TRBJ2-1 | once | TRBV2 | CASRGGNEQFF | TGTGCCAGCAGGGGGGGGAATGAGCAGTTCTTC
. | TRBJ1-1 | . | TRBV25-1 | CASSEIRDGTEAFF | TGTGCCAGCAGTGAAATCAGGGACGGCACTGAAGCTTTCTTT
. | TRBJ2-1 | once | TRBV7-9 | CASEDNQNEQFF | TGTGCCAGCGAGGACAACCAAAATGAGCAGTTCTTC
. | TRBJ1-2 | . | TRBV6-1 | CASSDPRDRYGYTF | TGTGCCAGCAGTGATCCCAGGGATCGCTATGGCTACACCTTC
. | TRBJ1-6 | few | TRBV6-6 | CASSHPDLGSPLHF | TGTGCCAGCAGTCACCCGGACTTGGGTTCACCCCTCCACTTT
TRBD1 | TRBJ1-5 | few | TRBV29-1 | CSVRQGGDQPQHF | TGCAGCGTTCGACAGGGAGGAGATCAGCCCCAGCATTTT
. | TRBJ1-5 | . | TRBV2 | CASRGGRGPYDYQPQHF | TGTGCCAGCAGAGGGGGGCGGGGCCCCTATGACTATCAGCCCCAGCATTTT
. | TRBJ1-2 | . | TRBV15 | CATSRDGQFNYGYTF | TGTGCCACCAGCAGAGATGGGCAGTTTAACTATGGCTACACCTTC
. | TRBJ1-6 | . | TRBV6-2/TRBV6-3 | CASSYSVARSSYNSPLHF | TGTGCCAGCAGTTACTCGGTCGCGAGGAGCTCCTATAATTCACCCCTCCACTTT
TRBD1 | TRBJ1-4 | . | TRBV6-2/TRBV6-3 | CASSRPTGEGEKLFF | TGTGCCAGCAGCCGACCGACAGGGGAGGGCGAAAAACTGTTTTTT
TRBD2 | TRBJ2-3 | . | TRBV19 | CASSIGVAGGTDTQYF | TGTGCCAGTAGTATCGGGGTAGCGGGAGGCACAGATACGCAGTATTTT
. | TRBJ1-6 | . | TRBV6-1 | CASSEVGLTPLHF | TGTGCCAGCAGTGAAGTGGGCCTGACGCCCCTCCACTTT
. | TRBJ2-5 | . | TRBV19 | CASSIGGLAGEGETQYF | TGTGCCAGTAGTATAGGTGGGCTGGCAGGGGAGGGAGAGACCCAGTACTTC